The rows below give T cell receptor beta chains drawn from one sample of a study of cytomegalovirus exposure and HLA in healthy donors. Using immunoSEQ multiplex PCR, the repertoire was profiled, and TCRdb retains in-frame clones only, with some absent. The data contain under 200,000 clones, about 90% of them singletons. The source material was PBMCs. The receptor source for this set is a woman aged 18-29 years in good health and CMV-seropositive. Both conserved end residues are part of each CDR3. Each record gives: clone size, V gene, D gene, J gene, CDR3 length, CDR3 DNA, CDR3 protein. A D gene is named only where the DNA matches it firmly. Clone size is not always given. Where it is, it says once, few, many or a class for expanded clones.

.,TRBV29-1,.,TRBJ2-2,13,TGCAGCGTTGACGCAGGGAACACCGGGGAGCTGTTTTTT,CSVDAGNTGELFF
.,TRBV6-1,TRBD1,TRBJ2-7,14,TGTGCCAGCAGTGCCGACAGGGGAAACTACGAGCAGTACTTC,CASSADRGNYEQYF
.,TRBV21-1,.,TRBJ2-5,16,TGTGCCAGCAGCAAGTTTTCCGACAGGGGCTTCGAGACCCAGTACTTC,CASSKFSDRGFETQYF
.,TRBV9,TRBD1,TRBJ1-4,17,TGTGCCAGCAGTGCCGGGACAGGGAGGGTTACTAATGAAAAACTGTTTTTT,CASSAGTGRVTNEKLFF
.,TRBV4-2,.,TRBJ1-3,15,TGTGCCAGCAGCCTACAGCGGGGTTTTTCGGACACCATATATTTT,CASSLQRGFSDTIYF
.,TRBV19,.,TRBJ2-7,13,TGTGCCAGTAGTACGTCCGAGACCTACGAGCAGTACTTC,CASSTSETYEQYF
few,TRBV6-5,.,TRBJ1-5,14,TGTGCCAGCAGTTACACGGGGGGCAATCAGCCCCAGCATTTT,CASSYTGGNQPQHF
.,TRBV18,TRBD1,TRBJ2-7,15,TGTGCCAGCTCACCATTAAGACAGGGGTCGAACGAGCAGTACTTC,CASSPLRQGSNEQYF
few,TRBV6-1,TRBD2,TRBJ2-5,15,TGTGCCAGCAGTGATTTGGCGGGGGGGCAAGAGACCCAGTACTTC,CASSDLAGGQETQYF
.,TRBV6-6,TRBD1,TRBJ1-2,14,TGTGCCAGCAGTCGGACAGGAGAGAACTATGGCTACACCTTC,CASSRTGENYGYTF
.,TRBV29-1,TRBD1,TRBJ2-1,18,TGCAGCGTTGTCTTAGAGGGACAGGGGGCATTTGCCTACAATGAGCAGTTCTTC,CSVVLEGQGAFAYNEQFF
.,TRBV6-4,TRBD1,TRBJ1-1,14,TGTGCCAGCAGGACGGGACAGGAGAACACTGAAGCTTTCTTT,CASRTGQENTEAFF
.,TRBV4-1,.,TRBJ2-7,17,TGCGCCAGCAGCCACAACTGGGGGCGGGGGAGCCCCTACGAGCAGTACTTC,CASSHNWGRGSPYEQYF
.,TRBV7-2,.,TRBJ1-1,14,TGTGCCAGCAGCTCGCGCGGGGGGAGACTTGAAGCTTTCTTT,CASSSRGGRLEAFF
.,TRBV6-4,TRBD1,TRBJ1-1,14,TGTGCCAGCAGCCCTAGTCAGGGGGGCACTGAAGCTTTCTTT,CASSPSQGGTEAFF
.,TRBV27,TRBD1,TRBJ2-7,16,TGTGCCAGCAGTTTATCGATGGACAGGGACCCCTACGAGCAGTACTTC,CASSLSMDRDPYEQYF
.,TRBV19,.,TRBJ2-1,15,TGTGCCAGTAGTGCCGACAGGAGTTCCTACAATGAGCAGTTCTTC,CASSADRSSYNEQFF
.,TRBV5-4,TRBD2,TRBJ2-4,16,TGTGCCAGCAGCCCGGAGCGGGAGGGTGCCAAAAACATTCAGTACTTC,CASSPEREGAKNIQYF
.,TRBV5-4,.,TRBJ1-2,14,TGTGCCAGCAGCTTGGGGCAGTTGGACTATGGCTACACCTTC,CASSLGQLDYGYTF
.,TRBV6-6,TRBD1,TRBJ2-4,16,TGTGCCAGCAGCCTCGGACAGGAGCTAGCCAAAAACATTCAGTACTTC,CASSLGQELAKNIQYF
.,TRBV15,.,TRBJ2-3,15,TGTGCCACCAGCCTCCTCCCAGACACCCCAGATACGCAGTATTTT,CATSLLPDTPDTQYF
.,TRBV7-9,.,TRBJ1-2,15,TGTGCCAGCAGCTTGAAGACAGGTTTCTACTATGGCTACACCTTC,CASSLKTGFYYGYTF
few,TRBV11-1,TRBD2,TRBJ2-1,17,TGTGCCAGCAGCCGGACTAGCGGGGCCTTTTTAGGCAATGAGCAGTTCTTC,CASSRTSGAFLGNEQFF
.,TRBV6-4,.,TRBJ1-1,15,TGTGCCAGCAGTGAGGGTTCGGTGACGAGAGGTGAAGCTTTCTTT,CASSEGSVTRGEAFF
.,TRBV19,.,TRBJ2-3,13,TGTGCCAGTAGTATAGCATCAACAGGCAGGCAGTATTTT,CASSIASTGRQYF
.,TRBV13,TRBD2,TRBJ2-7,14,TGTGCCAGCAGCTTAGGAACGGGGGGATTAAGGGAGTACTTC,CASSLGTGGLREYF
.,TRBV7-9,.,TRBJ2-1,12,TGTGCCAGCAGCCATACACCGGGGGAGCAGTTCTTC,CASSHTPGEQFF
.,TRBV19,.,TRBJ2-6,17,TGTGCCAGTAGTAAGCAGGCCAGGGGGGTAGGGGCCAACGTCCTGACTTTC,CASSKQARGVGANVLTF
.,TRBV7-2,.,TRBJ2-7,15,TGTGCCAGCATCCACACCCCCGGGACTGTCTACGAGCAGTACTTC,CASIHTPGTVYEQYF
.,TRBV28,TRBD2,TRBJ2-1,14,TGTGCCAGCAATATAGCGGGATCCTACAATGAGCAGTTCTTC,CASNIAGSYNEQFF
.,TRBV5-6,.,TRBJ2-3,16,TGTGCCAGCAGCTGGGGCCGAGTAGTATCCACAGATACGCAGTATTTT,CASSWGRVVSTDTQYF
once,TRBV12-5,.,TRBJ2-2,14,TGTGCTAGTGGCGGTACAGGGTCAGCCGGGGAGCTGTTTTTT,CASGGTGSAGELFF
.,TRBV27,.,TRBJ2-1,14,TGTGCCAGCAGTAGGCTGACTACTTACAATGAGCAGTTCTTC,CASSRLTTYNEQFF
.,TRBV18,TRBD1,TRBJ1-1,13,TGTGCCAGCTCACAGGGACAGATCACTGAAGCTTTCTTT,CASSQGQITEAFF